Described below is a single T cell receptor beta chain sequence and its context. The antigen remains undetermined. The data are from a study of Graves' ophthalmopathy and Graves' hyperthyroidism. Whole-study results and caveats: The model predicted ophthalmopathy progression with 70.59% sensitivity and 72.22% specificity.

Trimming cost V 7 bases and J 2 bases; bases outside gene matches: 7. CDR1 and CDR2 from the germline V gene are MNHNS and SASEGT. CDR3 length: 15 residues. RNA transcripts served as template for amplifying TCR beta CDR3 sequences. A first-round RT-PCR used HTBI primers, followed by a second-round multiplex PCR. TCRdb recomputed calls from the multiplex PCR reads with MiXCR, one row per CDR3 protein. Of 620,000 or so distinct CDR3 sequences in the sample, 20% to 25% were seen once. Among the exclusions were patients with other autoimmune diseases, uncontrolled infections, pregnancy or lactation. The receptor was isolated from a woman in her late teens or twenties with stable Graves' hyperthyroidism. Some clones in this sample may be carry-over from other donors' samples. Input material: peripheral blood. The chain couples TRBV6-1 to TRBJ1-5; 8 nucleotides line up with TRBD1. The CDR3: CASTLQGERNQPQHF. In DNA, the CDR3 is TGTGCCAGCACCCTACAGGGGGAGCGCAATCAGCCCCAGCATTTT.